These 9 T cell receptor beta chains originate from one sample sequenced in a study of blood T cell repertoires in COVID-19. The protocol was immunoSEQ multiplex PCR, while the TCRdb copy is restricted to in-frame clones and leaves out a portion. This table has roughly 22,000 clones, about 90% appearing once. Sample: peripheral blood. The source is a man between 65 and 85 years old with active COVID-19.

The chain couples TRBV11-2 to TRBJ2-5, with D tentatively TRBD1 (7 bases). Deletions cut 5 bases from V and 5 bases from J, with 18 bases between. Germline CDR1 and CDR2: SGHAT and FQNNGV. CDR3 length: 15 amino acids. The CDR3 loop is CASSLNGGGWETQYF. In DNA, the CDR3 is TGTGCCAGCAGCCTAAACGGAGGGGGCTGGGAGACCCAGTACTTC.

The chain joins TRBV27 to TRBJ2-7, with D possibly TRBD2 on 6 matching bases. The CDR3 is made up of 14 amino acids. Germline-derived CDR1 and CDR2 are MNHEY and SMNVEV (reference sequence). Trimming removed 5 bases from V and 0 bases from J, with 11 bases in between. CDR3 in amino acids: CASSLAWSSYEQYF. DNA of the CDR3: TGTGCCAGCAGTCTAGCGTGGAGCTCCTACGAGCAGTACTTC.

The chain uses TRBV7-6 and TRBJ1-4, with D perhaps TRBD1 (6 bases). CDR1 SGHVS and CDR2 FNYEAQ come from the germline V gene. The CDR3 runs 15 residues. Trimming took off 4 bases at V and 8 bases at J, with 17 bases between the two ends. The CDR3 sequence is CASSSQTGPKEKLFF. CDR3 coding DNA: TGTGCCAGCAGCTCTCAAACAGGGCCCAAGGAAAAACTGTTTTTT.

The rearrangement uses TRBV9 and TRBJ2-3, with D tentatively TRBD1 (6 bases). The CDR3 spans 13 residues. Germline-derived CDR1 and CDR2 are SGDLS and YYNGEE. Trimming cost V 6 bases and J 1 base, with 9 bases left between them. CDR3 DNA: TGTGCCAGCAACAGGGACCGCACAGATACGCAGTATTTT. Encoded protein: CASNRDRTDTQYF.

The CDR3 loop is CASSVWGAPTGELFF. CDR3 coding DNA: TGTGCCAGCAGTGTGTGGGGAGCGCCCACCGGGGAGCTGTTTTTT. The gene calls are TRBV2 and TRBJ2-2; a possible D gene is TRBD2 (5 bases). Trimming pared 4 bases from V and 4 bases from J, leaving 13 bases between. The CDR3 totals 15 residues. The germline CDR1 and CDR2 sequences are SNHLY and FYNNEI.

This chain links TRBV28 with TRBJ1-1; the D gene is possibly TRBD1 (5 bases). The germline V gene has CDR1 MDHEN and CDR2 SYDVKM. V lost 8 bases and J 1 base, leaving 17 bases between the germline ends. This CDR3 contains 15 residues. This CDR3 reads CASGGLGAGNTEAFF. The CDR3 DNA reads TGTGCCAGCGGGGGGTTAGGGGCAGGGAACACTGAAGCTTTCTTT.

The rearrangement links TRBV11-3 to TRBJ2-2; TRBD2 aligns across 15 bases. J lost 4 bases, V lost 4 bases, and 7 bases had no gene match. The germline V gene has CDR1 SGHNT and CDR2 YENEEA. The CDR3 runs 18 residues. In DNA, the CDR3 is TGTGCCAGCAGCTCCGGGACTAGCGGGAGGAGCGGCACCGGGGAGCTGTTTTTT. It is translated as CASSSGTSGRSGTGELFF.

The chain employs TRBV6-2 or TRBV6-3 and TRBJ2-6, with D possibly being TRBD1 (6 bases). V was trimmed by 6 bases and J by 0 bases, leaving 18 bases between them. This CDR3 contains 18 residues. Germline V CDR1 and CDR2: MNHEY, SVGEGT. The CDR3 sequence: CASSTAGGLISGANVLTF. Written as DNA, the CDR3 is TGTGCCAGCAGCACCGCTGGGGGCTTAATCTCTGGGGCCAACGTCCTGACTTTC.

V and J are TRBV7-3 and TRBJ2-7, with 11 bases identical to TRBD1. The ends lost 2 bases at V and 1 base at J; junction bases unmatched: 4. Germline values: CDR1 SGHTA, CDR2 FQGTGA. The CDR3 is 16 amino acids. As DNA, the CDR3 is TGTGCCAGCAGCTTATCGGGACAGGGGGGTTCCTACGAGCAGTACTTC. Its translation is CASSLSGQGGSYEQYF.